This TCR beta chain was retrieved from a study of shared clonotypes between healthy human individuals. Study as a whole: Donors consisted of a couple of women and a few men between 18 and 49.

Germline V gene data show CDR1 as SQVTM and CDR2 as ANQGSEA. The ends were cut back, 5 bases at V and 2 bases at J, with 16 bases in the middle. The CDR3 covers 14 residues. Clones were sequenced by immunoSEQ multiplex PCR, and TCRdb holds only the in-frame ones, with some missing. Found here are more than 2 million clones, 90% to 95% of them singletons; the top ten hold approximately 0.13%. From CD4+ cells came CD45RA+ naive and CD45RA-negative memory subsets. The receptor was derived from a man younger than 35 in good health. The rearrangement joins TRBV29-1 to TRBJ2-7; unclear D gene. The sample comprised naive CD4+ T cells sorted from blood. Sample subset: CD45RA+ positively selected. The CDR3 region has the DNA TGCAGCGTTCTTGTGTCCGGTTTTGCCTACGAGCAGTACTTC. It encodes CSVLVSGFAYEQYF.